Reported below is one T cell receptor beta chain. Its specific antigen is unknown. Per-base quality was not reported, and no clone a single base away is much larger than it. This specimen comes from a study of immune evolution from preneoplasia to lung adenocarcinoma (TCRdb year 2021). For context, the study as a whole: No AAH lesions showed HLA loss of heterozygosity, compared with 6% to 8% of AIS, 15% of MIA and approximately 35% of ADC lesions. The immune data were combined with whole exome sequencing and methylation data from the same cohort of nodules. The sample size was set by how many specimens were available, not by a prior power calculation. The study combined immune gene expression, TCR sequencing and multiplex immunofluorescence to profile immune contexture across lung adenocarcinoma precursors and invasive adenocarcinoma. TCR sequencing data came from 45 to 60 patients. The overall cohort comprised 40 to 60 patients with pulmonary nodules who underwent surgical resection. Resected precursor lesions (AAH, AIS, MIA) and invasive adenocarcinomas were compared with paired morphologically normal lung tissue. POLYSOLVER was used to infer Class I HLA alleles from exome data, and LOHHLA was used to detect allele-specific HLA loss. According to the study, over a hundred samples went through TCR sequencing. Overall results and qualifications from the work: T cell clonality was highest in KRAS-mutant nodules compared with EGFR-mutant or double wild-type lesions. Clonality was highest in normal lung, while later-stage lesions appeared to show lower clonality but higher T cell density and diversity. Findings were based on association rather than direct causation; larger cohorts with long-term follow-up and longitudinal biopsies were deemed needed. Top T cell clone frequencies were highest in normal lung and appeared to decrease progressively from AAH through AIS, MIA and invasive adenocarcinoma. All patients were from Japan and China, so applicability to Western populations was uncertain.

Relative to germline, V is 8 bases shorter and J is 8 bases shorter, with 10 bases between their ends. Via the germline V gene, CDR1 is SNHLY and CDR2 FYNNEI. The CDR3 numbers 11 residues from cysteine through phenylalanine. Here the CDR3 DNA is all that survives: 33 bases in frame from base 1. The immunoSEQ hsTCRbeta Kit was used to sequence TCR beta CDR3 regions from DNA. On the study's bioinformatics: TCR sequencing data were analysed with the ImmunoSEQ Analyzer. T cell clonality was calculated on productive rearrangements as 1 minus Pielou's evenness. The inverse Simpson index, applied to productive templates, was used to measure T cell diversity. T cell density was expressed as TCR beta template counts normalized to usable DNA, with usable DNA estimated by amplifying and sequencing housekeeping genes. TCR metrics were compared across histologic stages using two-sided Kruskal-Wallis tests. TCRdb holds this immuneACCESS table with in-frame rearrangements only. Some clones are missing; in checked studies, unresolved V genes explain under half, and the rest has no known cause. V and J calls and clone size are those listed in that table; D and trimming were worked out from the DNA. The sample table holds about 4,900 clones, of which about 88% were seen once. The ten most abundant clones make up about 1.9% of the sample.

Patients underwent resection in Japan or China between about 2014 and 2017. Two lung cancer pathologists independently confirmed the histologic diagnosis of each case on H&E slides. To enrich premalignant or tumor cells for nucleic acid extraction, macro-dissection was performed after pathologic assessment. FFPE tissue was used for DNA isolation with the AllPrep DNA/RNA FFPE Kit. Material for sequencing was FFPE atypical adenomatous hyperplasia tissue from the lung. Per the publication, the cell subset or site label means: atypical adenomatous hyperplasia (AAH), lung preneoplasia. This clonotype was sampled from a person aged 70 to 85 with lung adenocarcinoma. This chain joins TRBV2 to TRBJ1-3, with a tentative D gene TRBD1 over 5 matching bases. The CDR3 protein sequence reads: CASGAGDTIYF. The sequenced DNA is TGTGCCAGCGGGGCGGGAGACACCATATATTTT.